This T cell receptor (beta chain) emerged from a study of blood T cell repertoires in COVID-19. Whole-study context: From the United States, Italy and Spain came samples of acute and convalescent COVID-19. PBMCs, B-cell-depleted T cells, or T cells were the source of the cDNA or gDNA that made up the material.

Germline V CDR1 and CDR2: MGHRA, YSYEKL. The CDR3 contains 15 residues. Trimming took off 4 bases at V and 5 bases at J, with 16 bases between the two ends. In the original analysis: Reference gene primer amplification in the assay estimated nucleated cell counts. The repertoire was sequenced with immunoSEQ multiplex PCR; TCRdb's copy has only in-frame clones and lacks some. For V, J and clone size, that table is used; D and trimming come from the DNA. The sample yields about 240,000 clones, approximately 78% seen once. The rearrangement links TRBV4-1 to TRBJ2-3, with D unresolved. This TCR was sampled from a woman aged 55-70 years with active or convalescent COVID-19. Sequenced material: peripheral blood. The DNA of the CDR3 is TGCGCCAGCAGCCGGAGAGGTCCCCCACTAGATACGCAGTATTTT. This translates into CASSRRGPPLDTQYF.